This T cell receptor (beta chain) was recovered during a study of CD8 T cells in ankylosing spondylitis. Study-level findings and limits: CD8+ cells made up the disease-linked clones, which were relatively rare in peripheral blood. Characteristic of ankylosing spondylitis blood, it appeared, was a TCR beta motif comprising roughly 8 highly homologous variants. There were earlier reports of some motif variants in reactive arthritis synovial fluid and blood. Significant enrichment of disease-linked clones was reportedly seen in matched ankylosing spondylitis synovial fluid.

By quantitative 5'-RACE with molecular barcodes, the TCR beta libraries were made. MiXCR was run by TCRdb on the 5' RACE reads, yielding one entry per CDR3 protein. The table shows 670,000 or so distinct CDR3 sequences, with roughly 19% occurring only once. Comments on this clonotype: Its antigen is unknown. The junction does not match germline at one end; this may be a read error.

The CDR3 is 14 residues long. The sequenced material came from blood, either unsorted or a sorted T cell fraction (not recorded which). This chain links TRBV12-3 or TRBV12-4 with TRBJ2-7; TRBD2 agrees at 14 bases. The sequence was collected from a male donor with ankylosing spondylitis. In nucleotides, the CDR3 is TGTGCCAGCACTACGGGACTAGCGGGGGTTTCTCTCGTCTTC. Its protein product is CASTTGLAGVSLVF.